Listed here are 12 T cell receptor beta chains from one sample, sequenced in a study of CD8 T cells in Susac syndrome (dated by TCRdb to between 2017 and 2020). Library preparation was by the immunoSEQ multiplex PCR assay. RNA was extracted using the RNeasy kit, and about 0.5 to 1 ug of the RNA was reverse transcribed with random hexamers. TCRdb's own reprocessing of the public reads used fastp at Q25 and MiXCR and kept productive beta chains. When rows share a CDR3 protein, they turn into one entry using the most common DNA and genes. The sample table holds around 200,000 distinct CDR3 sequences, of which 80% to 95% were seen once. The ten largest make up about 0.12% of the sample. Material: CD8+ T cells from PBMCs. These receptors came from a human donor with multiple sclerosis.

The chain has TRBV7-6 and TRBJ2-5; D ambiguous. V was cut by 4 bases and J by 5 bases, with 14 bases left in between. The CDR3 totals 14 residues. CDR1 and CDR2 (germline): SGHVS, FNYEAQ. This CDR3 reads CASSYRPTRETQYF. CDR3 DNA: TGTGCCAGCAGCTACCGACCGACTCGTGAGACCCAGTACTTC.

This chain joins TRBV5-6 and TRBJ2-5; the D call may be TRBD1 or TRBD2 (5 bases each). Trimming left V 4 bases short and J 2 bases short, with 12 bases between. This CDR3 has 14 residues. Germline lookup yields CDR1 SGHDT and CDR2 YYEEEE. In DNA form, the CDR3 reads TGTGCCAGCAGCGAGGGACGGAATCAAGAGACCCAGTACTTC. Encoded protein: CASSEGRNQETQYF.

V gene TRBV10-3 combines with J gene TRBJ2-2; TRBD1 might be the D (6 bases). Germline CDR1 is ENHRY and CDR2 is SYGVKD. Trimming pared 5 bases from V and 1 base from J, leaving 14 bases between. The CDR3 totals 16 residues. DNA of the CDR3: TGTGCCATCAGTAACGACGGGACACTGAACACCGGGGAGCTGTTTTTT. Amino acids: CAISNDGTLNTGELFF.

This clonotype has only a few counts. The chain couples TRBV12-3 or TRBV12-4 to TRBJ1-2; D remains ambiguous. V lost 9 bases to trimming and J lost 6 bases, with 14 bases between them. CDR3 length: 12 residues. The CDR3 DNA is TGTGCCAGTACACCACTCAGGCATGGCTACACCTTC. Translated: CASTPLRHGYTF.

V gene TRBV4-2 combines with J gene TRBJ2-1; possibly TRBD2 for D (5 bases). The V end lost 3 bases, the J end lost 6 bases, and 18 bases lay between the germline ends. This CDR3 region has 16 residues. Germline V gives CDR1 LGHNA, CDR2 YNFKEQ. CDR3 protein: CASSQVVTGIGNEQFF. CDR3 nucleotides: TGTGCCAGCAGCCAGGTAGTTACCGGGATCGGCAATGAGCAGTTCTTC.

V is TRBV20-1 and J is TRBJ1-3, with 7 nucleotides matching TRBD1. The germline gives CDR1 DFQATT, CDR2 SNEGSKA (reference sequence). The V and J ends lost 6 bases and 2 bases, in that order; junction bases with no gene match: 7. There are 14 residues in the CDR3. CDR3 in DNA: TGCAGTGCGTTAACAGGGGAGACTGGAAACACCATATATTTT. As protein: CSALTGETGNTIYF.

The chain joins TRBV7-9 to TRBJ1-2; D is unclear. The CDR3 contains 15 residues. Germline CDR1 and CDR2: SEHNR and FQNEAQ (reference sequence). V gave up 0 bases and J gave up 4 bases, with 12 bases separating them. In nucleotides, the CDR3 is TGTGCCAGCAGCTTAGCTTATCTTGAAGGCTATGGCTACACCTTC. Translating gives CASSLAYLEGYGYTF.

This sequence joins TRBV19 and TRBJ2-1, with D possibly TRBD2 on 5 matching bases. Germline CDR1 is LNHDA and CDR2 is SQIVND (reference sequence). The ends were cut back, 2 bases at V and 0 bases at J, with 8 bases in the middle. This CDR3 has 15 amino acids. DNA of the CDR3: TGTGCCAGTAGTATAACGGGGAGCTCCTACAATGAGCAGTTCTTC. It specifies CASSITGSSYNEQFF. Based on the CDR3 plus reference TRBV19 and TRBJ2-1, the full variable domain is DGGITQSPKYLFRKEGQNVTLSCEQNLNHDAMYWYRQDPGQGLRLIYYSQIVNDFQKGDIAEGYSVSREKKESFPLTVTSAQKNPTAFYLCASSITGSSYNEQFFGPGTRLTVL.

This clonotype appeared once. The chain carries TRBV6-2 or TRBV6-3 and TRBJ2-7, with 9 positions matching TRBD1. Germline-derived CDR1 and CDR2 are MNHEY and SVGEGT. Losses at the gene ends were 7 bases for V and 4 bases for J; bases not matched to a gene: 14. The CDR3 spans 16 residues. The CDR3 is CASNGDPGTGSYEQYF. As DNA, the CDR3 is TGTGCCAGCAACGGGGACCCCGGGACAGGGTCATACGAGCAGTACTTC.

The chain recombines TRBV30 with TRBJ1-1, with D possibly TRBD1 on 6 matching bases. This CDR3 has 12 residues. The V and J ends lost 2 bases and 7 bases respectively, with 11 bases between them. The V gene's germline CDR1 is GTSNPN and CDR2 SVGIG (reference sequence). This CDR3 is CAWSSTDSEAFF. In DNA, the CDR3 is TGTGCCTGGAGTTCGACGGACAGTGAAGCTTTCTTT.

The gene calls are TRBV12-3 or TRBV12-4 and TRBJ1-6; 7 bases are shared with TRBD1. Losses at the gene ends were 6 bases for V and 0 bases for J; bases not matched to a gene: 8. CDR3 length: 17 amino acids. The CDR3 nucleotides are TGTGCCAGCAGCCCCCCCAGGGGGAGCTCCTATAATTCACCCCTCCACTTT. Protein sequence: CASSPPRGSSYNSPLHF.

This clonotype was seen just once. This chain joins TRBV30 and TRBJ2-7, with a weak D call TRBD1 (6 bases). The germline CDR1 and CDR2 sequences are GTSNPN and SVGIG (reference sequence). This CDR3 contains 12 residues. Trimming left V 6 bases short and J 1 base short, with 10 bases between. CDR3 protein: CACHGQSYEQYF. As DNA, the CDR3 is TGTGCCTGCCACGGACAGTCCTACGAGCAGTACTTC. The complete variable domain, with remaining parts taken from reference TRBV30 and TRBJ2-7, reads SQTIHQWPATLVQPVGSPLSLECTVEGTSNPNLYWYRQAAGRGLQLLFYSVGIGQISSEVPQNLSASRPQDRQFILSSKKLLLSDSGFYLCACHGQSYEQYFGPGTRLTVT.